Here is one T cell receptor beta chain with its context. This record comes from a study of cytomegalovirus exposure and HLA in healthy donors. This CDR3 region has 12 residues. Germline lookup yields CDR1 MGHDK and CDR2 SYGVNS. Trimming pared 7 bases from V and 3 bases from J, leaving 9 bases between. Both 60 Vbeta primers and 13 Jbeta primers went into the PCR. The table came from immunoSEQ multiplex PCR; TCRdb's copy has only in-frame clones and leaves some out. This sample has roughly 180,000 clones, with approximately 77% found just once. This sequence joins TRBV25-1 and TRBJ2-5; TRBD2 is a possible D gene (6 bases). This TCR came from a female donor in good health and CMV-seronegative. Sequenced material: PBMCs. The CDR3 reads CASTPGEETQYF. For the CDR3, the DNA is TGTGCCAGCACACCGGGAGAAGAGACCCAGTACTTC.